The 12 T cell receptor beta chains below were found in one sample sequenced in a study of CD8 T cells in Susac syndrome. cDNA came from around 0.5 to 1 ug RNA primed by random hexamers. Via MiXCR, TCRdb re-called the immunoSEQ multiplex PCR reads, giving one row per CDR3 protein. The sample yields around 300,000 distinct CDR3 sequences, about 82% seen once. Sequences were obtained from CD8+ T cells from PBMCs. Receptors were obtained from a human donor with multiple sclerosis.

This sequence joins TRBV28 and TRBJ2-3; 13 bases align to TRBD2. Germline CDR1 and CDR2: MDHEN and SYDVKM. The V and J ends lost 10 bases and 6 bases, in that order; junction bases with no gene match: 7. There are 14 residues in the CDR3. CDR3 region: CATVGLAGDDTQYF. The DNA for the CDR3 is TGTGCCACTGTTGGACTAGCGGGAGACGATACGCAGTATTTT.

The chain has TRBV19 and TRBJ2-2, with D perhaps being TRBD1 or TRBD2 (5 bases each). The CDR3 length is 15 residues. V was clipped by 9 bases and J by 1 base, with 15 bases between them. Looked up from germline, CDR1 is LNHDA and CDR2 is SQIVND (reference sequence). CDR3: CASLGPRMNTGELFF. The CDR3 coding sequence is TGTGCCAGCCTGGGACCCCGTATGAACACCGGGGAGCTGTTTTTT.

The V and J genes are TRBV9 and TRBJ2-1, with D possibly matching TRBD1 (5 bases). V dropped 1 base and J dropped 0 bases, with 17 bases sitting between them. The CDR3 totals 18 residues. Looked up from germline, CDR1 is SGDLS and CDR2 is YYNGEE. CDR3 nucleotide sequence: TGTGCCAGCAGCGTAACTCACCGGACAACCAGCTCCTACAATGAGCAGTTCTTC. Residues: CASSVTHRTTSSYNEQFF.

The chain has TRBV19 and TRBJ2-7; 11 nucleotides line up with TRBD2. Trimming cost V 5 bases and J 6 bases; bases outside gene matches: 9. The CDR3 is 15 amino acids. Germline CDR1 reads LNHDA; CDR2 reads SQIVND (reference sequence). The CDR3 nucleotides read TGTGCCAGTAGTGCCGGGACTAGCGGAACGGTCGAGCAGTACTTC. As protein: CASSAGTSGTVEQYF.

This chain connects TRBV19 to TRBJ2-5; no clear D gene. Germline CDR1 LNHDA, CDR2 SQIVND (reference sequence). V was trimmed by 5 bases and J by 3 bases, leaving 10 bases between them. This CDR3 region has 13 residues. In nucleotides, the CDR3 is TGTGCCAGTAGTGTCACAGTTAAAGAGACCCAGTACTTC. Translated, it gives CASSVTVKETQYF.

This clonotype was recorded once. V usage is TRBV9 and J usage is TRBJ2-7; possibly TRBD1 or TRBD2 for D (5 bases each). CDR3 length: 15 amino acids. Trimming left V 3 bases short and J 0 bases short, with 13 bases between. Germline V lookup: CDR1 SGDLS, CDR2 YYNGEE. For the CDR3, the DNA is TGTGCCAGCAGCGCCAGTTGGGGGAGCTCCTACGAGCAGTACTTC. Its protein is CASSASWGSSYEQYF.

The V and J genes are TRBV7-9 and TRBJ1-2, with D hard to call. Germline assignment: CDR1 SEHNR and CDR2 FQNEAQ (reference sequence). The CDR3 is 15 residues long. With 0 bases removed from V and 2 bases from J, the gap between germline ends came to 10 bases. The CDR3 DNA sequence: TGTGCCAGCAGCTTAGCCCTCGAAGGGAACTATGGCTACACCTTC. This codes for CASSLALEGNYGYTF.

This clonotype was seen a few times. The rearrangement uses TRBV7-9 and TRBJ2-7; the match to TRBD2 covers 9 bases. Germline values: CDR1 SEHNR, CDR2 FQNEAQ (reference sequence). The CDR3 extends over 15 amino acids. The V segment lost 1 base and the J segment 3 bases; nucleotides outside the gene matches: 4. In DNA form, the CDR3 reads TGTGCCAGCAGCTTAGGACTAGCGGAGGACTACGAGCAGTACTTC. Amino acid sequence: CASSLGLAEDYEQYF.

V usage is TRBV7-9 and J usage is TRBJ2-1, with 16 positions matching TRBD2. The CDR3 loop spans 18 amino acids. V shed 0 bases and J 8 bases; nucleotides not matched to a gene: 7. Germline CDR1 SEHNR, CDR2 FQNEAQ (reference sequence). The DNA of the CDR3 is TGTGCCAGCAGCTTAGCGTTTGGGACTAGCGGGAGGGAAGATGAGCAGTTCTTC. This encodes CASSLAFGTSGREDEQFF.

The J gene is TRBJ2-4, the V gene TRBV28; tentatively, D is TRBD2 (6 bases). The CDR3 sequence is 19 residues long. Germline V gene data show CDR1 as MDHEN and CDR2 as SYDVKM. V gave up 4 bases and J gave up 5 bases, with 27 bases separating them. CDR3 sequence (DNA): TGTGCCAGCAGTTGGGGGGAGACTAGGCGTAGTGGTTTCGAAAACATTCAGTACTTC. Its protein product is CASSWGETRRSGFENIQYF.

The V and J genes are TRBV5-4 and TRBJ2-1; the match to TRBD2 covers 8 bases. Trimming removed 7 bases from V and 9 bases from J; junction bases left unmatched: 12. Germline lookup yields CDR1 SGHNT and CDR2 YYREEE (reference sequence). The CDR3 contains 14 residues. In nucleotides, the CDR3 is TGTGCCAGCCGGCTTAGCGGGACCCTCCGTGAGCAGTTCTTC. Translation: CASRLSGTLREQFF.

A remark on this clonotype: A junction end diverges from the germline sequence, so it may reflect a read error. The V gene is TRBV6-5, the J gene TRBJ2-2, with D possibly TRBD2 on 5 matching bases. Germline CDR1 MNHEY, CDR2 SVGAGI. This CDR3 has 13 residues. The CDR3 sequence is CASSSSATGELLF. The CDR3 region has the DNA TGTGCCAGCAGTTCGTCCGCCACCGGGGAGCTGCTTTTT.